This T cell receptor (beta chain) is drawn from a study of OX40 agonist ivuxolimab in advanced cancers. Of note for this clone: Its antigen is unidentified. One junction end does not reproduce the germline sequence, and a read error may be involved.

The study, taken as a whole, reports: CD8+ T cells were the subset that, on average, had more expanded clones than CD4+.

Clones were sequenced by immunoSEQ multiplex PCR, and TCRdb holds only the in-frame ones, with some missing. In the table there are roughly 75,000 clones, around 80% of which are singletons. Germline V gives CDR1 MNHNY, CDR2 SVGAGI (reference sequence). The CDR3 has 12 amino acids. The specimen comprised CD4+ or CD8+ T cells sorted from blood, sampled in a trial of the OX40 agonist ivuxolimab. The sequence was obtained from an adult with an advanced solid tumor such as melanoma, head and neck, liver or kidney cancer. The V and J genes are TRBV6-6 and TRBJ2-1, with D hard to call. CDR3 region: CASSGSFNEQFF. CDR3 DNA: TGTGCCAGCAGTGGATCCTTCAATGAGCAGTTCTTC.